The text below deals with one T cell receptor beta chain. Antigen: not known. The data derive from a study of T cells after posttransplantation cyclophosphamide. General study findings and limits: TRB overlap between skin or GI tissue T cells and blood was limited. Donor CD8+ memory clones often dominated recipient blood repertoires at later times. TRB clonality was highly associated with recipient CMV seropositivity and reactivation.

Germline V lookup: CDR1 SGDLS, CDR2 YYNGEE. V shed 0 bases and J shed 8 bases, with 15 bases lying between them. CDR3 length equals 15 residues. Sequencing used immunoSEQ multiplex PCR; TCRdb keeps in-frame clones, though not all of them. Among approximately 9,700 clones listed, 98% were seen once. Cells defined as naive were viable CD3+CD4+ or CD3+CD8+ and CCR7+CD45RA+CD45RO-CD95-CD27+CD28+. The specimen was naive CD4+ T cells sorted from PBMCs. The gene calls are TRBV9 and TRBJ2-4; possibly TRBD2 for D (6 bases). This TCR was sampled from a woman aged 55 to 70 in good health, CMV-negative, and a related stem cell transplant donor. The CDR3 region has the DNA TGTGCCAGCAGCGTAGATGGAGGGGCCGGGGACATTCAGTACTTC. This translates into CASSVDGGAGDIQYF.